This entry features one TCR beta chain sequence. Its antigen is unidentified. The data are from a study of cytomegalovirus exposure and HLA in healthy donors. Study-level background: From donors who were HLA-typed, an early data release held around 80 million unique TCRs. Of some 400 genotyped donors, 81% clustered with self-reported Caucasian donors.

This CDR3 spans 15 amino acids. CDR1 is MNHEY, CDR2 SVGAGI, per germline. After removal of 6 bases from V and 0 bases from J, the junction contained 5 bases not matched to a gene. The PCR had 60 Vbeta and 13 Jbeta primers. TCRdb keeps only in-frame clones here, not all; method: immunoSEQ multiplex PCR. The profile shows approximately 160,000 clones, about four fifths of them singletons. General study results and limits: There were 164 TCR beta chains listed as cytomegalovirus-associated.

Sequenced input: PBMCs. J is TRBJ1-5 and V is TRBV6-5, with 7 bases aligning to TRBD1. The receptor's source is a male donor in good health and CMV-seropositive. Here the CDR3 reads CASRDRDSSNQPQHF. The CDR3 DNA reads TGTGCCAGCAGAGACCGGGACAGTAGCAATCAGCCCCAGCATTTT.